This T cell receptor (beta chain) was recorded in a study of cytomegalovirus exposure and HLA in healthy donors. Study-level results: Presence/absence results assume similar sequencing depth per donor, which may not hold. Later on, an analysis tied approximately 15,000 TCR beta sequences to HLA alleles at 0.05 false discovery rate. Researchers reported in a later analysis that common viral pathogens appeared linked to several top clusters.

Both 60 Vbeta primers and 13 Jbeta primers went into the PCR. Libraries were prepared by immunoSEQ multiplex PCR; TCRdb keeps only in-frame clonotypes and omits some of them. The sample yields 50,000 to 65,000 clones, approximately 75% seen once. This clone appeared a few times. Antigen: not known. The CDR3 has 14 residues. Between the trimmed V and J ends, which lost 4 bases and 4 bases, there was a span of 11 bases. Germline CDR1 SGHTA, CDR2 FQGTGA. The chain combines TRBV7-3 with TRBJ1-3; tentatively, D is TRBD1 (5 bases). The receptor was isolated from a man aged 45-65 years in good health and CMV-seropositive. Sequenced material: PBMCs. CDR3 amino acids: CASSSQGSGNTIYF. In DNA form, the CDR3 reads TGTGCCAGCAGCTCGCAGGGCTCGGGAAACACCATATATTTT.